These 11 T cell receptor beta chains were all obtained from the same sample, sequenced in a study of identical twins. TCRdb re-derived calls from the 5' RACE reads in MiXCR, one entry per CDR3 protein. The repertoire holds about 240,000 distinct CDR3 sequences, with roughly a tenth as singletons. Material: memory T cells sorted from blood. These receptors were taken from a man aged 50-59 years in good health.

The chain has TRBV5-1 and TRBJ2-5; 8 bases line up with TRBD1. V lost 1 base and J lost 5; bases outside the gene matches: 10. The CDR3 spans 16 residues. Germline loops: CDR1 SGHRS, CDR2 YFSETQ. The CDR3 DNA reads as TGCGCCAGCAGCTTGCGGGGTCAGGGGGCGATGGAGACCCAGTACTTC. Its translation: CASSLRGQGAMETQYF. The full variable domain, its missing parts supplied by reference TRBV5-1 and TRBJ2-5, is KAGVTQTPRYLIKTRGQQVTLSCSPISGHRSVSWYQQTPGQGLQFLFEYFSETQRNKGNFPGRFSGRQFSNSRSEMNVSTLELGDSALYLCASSLRGQGAMETQYFGPGTRLLVL.

This clonotype was counted between two and nine times. The J gene is TRBJ1-1, the V gene TRBV9; no definite D call. V was shortened by 0 bases and J by 1 base, with 4 bases between the two germline ends. CDR3 length: 13 residues. From germline, CDR1 is SGDLS and CDR2 YYNGEE. This CDR3 reads CASSVAPNTEAFF. The CDR3 nucleotides are TGTGCCAGCAGCGTAGCCCCGAACACTGAAGCTTTCTTT.

The V gene is TRBV7-8, the J gene TRBJ2-7, with TRBD1 matching over 12 bases. V dropped 5 bases and J dropped 7; count of bases not matched to a gene: 12. The CDR3 extends over 16 amino acids. The germline gives CDR1 SGHVS, CDR2 FQNEAQ. The CDR3 reads CASSQGRDRGRWEQYF. The CDR3 DNA follows: TGTGCCAGCAGCCAGGGCAGGGACAGGGGGCGCTGGGAGCAGTACTTC.

This clonotype was counted at least ten times. V gene TRBV5-1 combines with J gene TRBJ1-2; TRBD1 aligns across 8 bases. The CDR3 totals 16 residues. The germline CDR1 and CDR2 sequences are SGHRS and YFSETQ. The trim removed 0 bases at V and 3 bases at J, leaving 7 bases unmatched. The CDR3 nucleotides are TGCGCCAGCAGCTTGGTCTCAGGGGGCCATGACTATGGCTACACCTTC. This gives the protein CASSLVSGGHDYGYTF.

This clonotype has a handful of counts. The chain uses TRBV5-4 and TRBJ2-5, with 12 bases lining up with TRBD2. V dropped 4 bases and J dropped 4; count of bases not matched to a gene: 8. The CDR3 is made up of 16 amino acids. Germline V CDR1 and CDR2: SGHNT, YYREEE (reference sequence). CDR3 region: CASSETPGLAGETQYF. As DNA, the CDR3 is TGTGCCAGCAGCGAGACACCGGGACTAGCGGGAGAGACCCAGTACTTC.

In its sample, this clonotype was seen many times. This chain connects TRBV5-1 to TRBJ1-2; 11 nucleotides agree with TRBD1. Trimming took 0 bases from V and 4 from J; bases not matched to a gene: 8. This CDR3 has 17 residues. CDR1 is SGHRS, CDR2 YFSETQ, per germline. CDR3 DNA: TGCGCCAGCAGCTTGGGGGACAGGGGGACCTACTCCTATGGCTACACCTTC. Protein product: CASSLGDRGTYSYGYTF.

This clonotype was detected only a few times. V is TRBV25-1 and J is TRBJ1-2; tentative D call: TRBD1 (5 bases). This CDR3 is 15 amino acids long. V was shortened by 3 bases and J by 2 bases, with 13 bases between the two germline ends. CDR1 is MGHDK, CDR2 SYGVNS, per germline. CDR3 amino acids: CASSDVSWGNYGYTF. In nucleotides, the CDR3 is TGTGCCAGCAGTGACGTATCTTGGGGGAACTATGGCTACACCTTC.

Ten or more counts support this clonotype. The chain links TRBV29-1 to TRBJ2-1; TRBD2 might be the D (6 bases). V lost 5 bases and J 8 bases, leaving 10 bases between the germline ends. The V gene's germline CDR1 is SQVTM and CDR2 ANQGSEA. The CDR3 extends over 11 amino acids. The CDR3 DNA sequence: TGCAGCGTTCGGTGGGGGGATGAGCAGTTCTTC. Encoded protein: CSVRWGDEQFF.

This clonotype has ten or more counts. This chain uses TRBV5-6 with TRBJ2-1; a weak D match, TRBD2 (6 bases). The germline V gene encodes CDR1 SGHDT and CDR2 YYEEEE. Trimming removed 0 bases at V and 7 bases at J, with 17 bases between. CDR3 size: 16 residues. CDR3: CASSLARRASANEQFF. The DNA of the CDR3 is TGTGCCAGCAGCTTGGCCCGTAGGGCTAGCGCGAATGAGCAGTTCTTC.

The V gene is TRBV2, the J gene TRBJ2-5, with 11 nucleotides matching TRBD1. Per the germline V gene, CDR1 is SNHLY and CDR2 is FYNNEI. With 5 bases clipped from V and 2 bases from J, the junction kept 7 bases outside the gene matches. The CDR3 is 16 amino acids. The CDR3 DNA follows: TGTGCCAGCAGTAAAGGGACAGGGGGTCCTCAAGAGACCCAGTACTTC. Residues: CASSKGTGGPQETQYF.

The table lists this clonotype with many counts. This sequence joins TRBV27 and TRBJ2-7, with no clear D. This CDR3 comprises 14 residues. Germline CDR1 is MNHEY and CDR2 is SMNVEV (reference sequence). V lost 0 bases, J lost 1 base, and 7 bases lay in between. CDR3 residues: CASSLSGLSYEQYF. CDR3 nucleotides: TGTGCCAGCAGTTTATCGGGGTTATCCTACGAGCAGTACTTC.